The clone carrying this T cell receptor (beta chain) was seen ten or more times. The data were obtained in a study of T cells of healthy individuals. TCRdb called the 5' RACE reads again in MiXCR, with one record for every CDR3 protein. The sample has 75,000 to 95,000 distinct CDR3 sequences, 4% to 5.5% seen once. Trimming cost V 1 base and J 9 bases; bases outside gene matches: 7. Germline assignment: CDR1 SGHRS and CDR2 YFSETQ. The CDR3 is 15 amino acids. The chain joins TRBV5-1 to TRBJ2-1; 10 nucleotides align to TRBD2. This clonotype was sampled from a female donor in good health. The CDR3 region is CASSLIAGGLVEQFF. CDR3 nucleotide sequence: TGCGCCAGCAGCTTGATAGCGGGAGGTCTGGTTGAGCAGTTCTTC.